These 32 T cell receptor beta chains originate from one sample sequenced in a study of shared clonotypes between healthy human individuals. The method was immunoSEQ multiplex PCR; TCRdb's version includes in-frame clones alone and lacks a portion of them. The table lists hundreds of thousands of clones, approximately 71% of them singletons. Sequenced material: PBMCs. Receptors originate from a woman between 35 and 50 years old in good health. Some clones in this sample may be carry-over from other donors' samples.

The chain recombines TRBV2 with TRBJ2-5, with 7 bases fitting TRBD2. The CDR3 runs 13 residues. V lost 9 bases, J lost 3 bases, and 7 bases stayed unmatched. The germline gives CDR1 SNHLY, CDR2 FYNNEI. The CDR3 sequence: CASERDGEETQYF. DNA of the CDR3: TGTGCCAGTGAGCGGGACGGAGAAGAGACCCAGTACTTC.

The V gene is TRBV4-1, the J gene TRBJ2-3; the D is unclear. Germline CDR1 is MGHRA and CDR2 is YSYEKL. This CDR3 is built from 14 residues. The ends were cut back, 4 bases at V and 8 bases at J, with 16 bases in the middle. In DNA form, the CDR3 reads TGCGCCAGCAGCCCTCCCGCCGGATCTAGTACGCAGTATTTT. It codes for CASSPPAGSSTQYF.

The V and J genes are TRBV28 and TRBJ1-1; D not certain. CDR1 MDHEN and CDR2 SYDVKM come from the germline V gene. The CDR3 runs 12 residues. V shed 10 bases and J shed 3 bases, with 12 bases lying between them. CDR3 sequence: CATNKAHTEAFF. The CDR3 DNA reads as TGTGCCACAAACAAGGCCCACACTGAAGCTTTCTTT. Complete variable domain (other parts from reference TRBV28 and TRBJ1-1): DVKVTQSSRYLVKRTGEKVFLECVQDMDHENMFWYRQDPGLGLRLIYFSYDVKMKEKGDIPEGYSVSREKKERFSLILESASTNQTSMYLCATNKAHTEAFFGQGTRLTVV.

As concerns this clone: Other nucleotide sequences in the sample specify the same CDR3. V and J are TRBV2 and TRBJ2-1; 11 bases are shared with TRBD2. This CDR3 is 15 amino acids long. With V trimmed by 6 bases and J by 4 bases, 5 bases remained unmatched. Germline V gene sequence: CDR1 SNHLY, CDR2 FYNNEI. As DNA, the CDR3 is TGTGCCAGCAGCCCTACTAGCGGGAGTTACAATGAGCAGTTCTTC. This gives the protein CASSPTSGSYNEQFF.

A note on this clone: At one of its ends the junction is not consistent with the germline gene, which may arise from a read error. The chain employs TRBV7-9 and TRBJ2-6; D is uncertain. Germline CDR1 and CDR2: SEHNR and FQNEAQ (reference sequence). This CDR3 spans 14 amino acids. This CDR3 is CASSQDQAGGVLTF. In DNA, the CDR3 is TGCGCCAGCAGCCAAGATCAGGCAGGTGGCGTCCTGACTTTC. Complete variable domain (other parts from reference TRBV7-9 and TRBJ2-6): DTGVSQNPRHKITKRGQNVTFRCDPISEHNRLYWYRQTLGQGPEFLTYFQNEAQLEKSRLLSDRFSAERPKGSFSTLEIQRTEQGDSAMYLCASSQDQAGGVLTFGAGSRLTVL.

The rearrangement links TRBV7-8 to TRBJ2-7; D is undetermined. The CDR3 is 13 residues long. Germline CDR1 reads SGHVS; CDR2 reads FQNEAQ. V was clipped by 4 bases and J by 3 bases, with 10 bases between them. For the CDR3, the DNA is TGTGCCAGCAGCTACGACGGGCGCTACGAGCAGTACTTC. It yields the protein CASSYDGRYEQYF.

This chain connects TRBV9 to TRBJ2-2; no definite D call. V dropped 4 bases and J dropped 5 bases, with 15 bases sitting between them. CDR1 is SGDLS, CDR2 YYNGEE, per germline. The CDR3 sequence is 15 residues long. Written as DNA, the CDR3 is TGTGCCAGCAGCCTGCAGACGGTCGGAACCGGGGAGCTGTTTTTT. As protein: CASSLQTVGTGELFF.

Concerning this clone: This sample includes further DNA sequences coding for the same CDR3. The CDR3 region has the DNA TGTGCCAGCAGCCAAGCCGGTTATGGCTACACCTTC. It specifies CASSQAGYGYTF. The J gene is TRBJ1-2, the V gene TRBV14, with D unresolved. V was pared by 1 base and J by 5 bases, with 5 bases between. The length of the CDR3 is 12 residues. The V gene's germline CDR1 is SGHDN and CDR2 FVKESK.

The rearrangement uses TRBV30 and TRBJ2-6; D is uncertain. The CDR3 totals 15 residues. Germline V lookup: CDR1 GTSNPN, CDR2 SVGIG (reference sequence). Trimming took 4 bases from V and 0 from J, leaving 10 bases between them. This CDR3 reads CAWNLKGSGANVLTF. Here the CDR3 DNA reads TGTGCCTGGAACTTAAAGGGCTCTGGGGCCAACGTCCTGACTTTC.

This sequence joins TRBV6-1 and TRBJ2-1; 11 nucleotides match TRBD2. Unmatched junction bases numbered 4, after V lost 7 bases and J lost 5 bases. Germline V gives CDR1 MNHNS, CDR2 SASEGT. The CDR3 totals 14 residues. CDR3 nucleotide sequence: TGTGCCAGCATCGGGACTAGCGGAAACAATGAGCAGTTCTTC. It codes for CASIGTSGNNEQFF.

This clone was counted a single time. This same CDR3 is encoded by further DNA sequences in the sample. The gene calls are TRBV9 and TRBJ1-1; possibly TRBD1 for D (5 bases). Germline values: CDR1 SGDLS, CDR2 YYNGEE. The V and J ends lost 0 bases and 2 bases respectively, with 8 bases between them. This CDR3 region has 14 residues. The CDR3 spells CASSVGRGNTEAFF. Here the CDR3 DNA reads TGTGCCAGCAGCGTAGGACGGGGCAACACTGAAGCTTTCTTT. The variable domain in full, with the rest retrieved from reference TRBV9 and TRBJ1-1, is DSGVTQTPKHLITATGQRVTLRCSPRSGDLSVYWYQQSLDQGLQFLIQYYNGEERAKGNILERFSAQQFPDLHSELNLSSLELGDSALYFCASSVGRGNTEAFFGQGTRLTVV.

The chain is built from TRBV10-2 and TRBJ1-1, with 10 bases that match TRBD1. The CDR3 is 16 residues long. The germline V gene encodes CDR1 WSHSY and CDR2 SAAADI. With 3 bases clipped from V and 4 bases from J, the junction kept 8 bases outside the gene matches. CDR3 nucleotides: TGCGCCAGCAGTGAACAAGGGACAGGGGTCGGCACTGAAGCTTTCTTT. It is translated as CASSEQGTGVGTEAFF.

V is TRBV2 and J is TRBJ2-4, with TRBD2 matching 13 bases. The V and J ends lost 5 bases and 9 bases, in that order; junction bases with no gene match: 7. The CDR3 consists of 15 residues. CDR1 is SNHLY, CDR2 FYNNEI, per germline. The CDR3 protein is CASSTTSGRFGIQYF. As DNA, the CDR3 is TGTGCCAGCAGTACGACTAGCGGGAGGTTTGGCATTCAGTACTTC.

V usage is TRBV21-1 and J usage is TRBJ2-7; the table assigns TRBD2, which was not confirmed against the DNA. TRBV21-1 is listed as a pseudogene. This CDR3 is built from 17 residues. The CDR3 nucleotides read TGTGCCAGCAGCAAAGCCCGGACTAGCGGGAGCTCCTACGAGCAGTACTTC. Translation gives CASSKARTSGSSYEQYF.

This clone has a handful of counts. CDR3: CASSQGFRGDADTQYF. Written as DNA, the CDR3 is TGTGCCAGCAGCCAAGGCTTCAGGGGGGATGCGGATACGCAGTATTTT. V gene TRBV7-3 combines with J gene TRBJ2-3; D may be TRBD1 (7 bases). Trimming left V 5 bases short and J 6 bases short, with 21 bases between. The CDR3 consists of 16 residues. Germline V gene sequence: CDR1 SGHTA, CDR2 FQGTGA.

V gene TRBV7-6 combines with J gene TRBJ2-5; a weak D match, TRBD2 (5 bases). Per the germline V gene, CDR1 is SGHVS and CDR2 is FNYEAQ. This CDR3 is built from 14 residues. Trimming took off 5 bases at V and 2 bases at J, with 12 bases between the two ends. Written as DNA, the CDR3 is TGTGCCAGCAGCCCTAGCAGGCGTCAAGAGACCCAGTACTTC. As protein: CASSPSRRQETQYF.

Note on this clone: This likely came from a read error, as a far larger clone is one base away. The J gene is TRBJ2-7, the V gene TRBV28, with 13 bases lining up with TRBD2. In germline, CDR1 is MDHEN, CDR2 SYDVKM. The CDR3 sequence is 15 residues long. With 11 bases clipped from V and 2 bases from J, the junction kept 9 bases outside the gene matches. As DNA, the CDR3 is TGTGCCGGCCGCCGCGGACTAGCGGGAGCCTACGAGCAGTACTTC. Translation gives CAGRRGLAGAYEQYF.

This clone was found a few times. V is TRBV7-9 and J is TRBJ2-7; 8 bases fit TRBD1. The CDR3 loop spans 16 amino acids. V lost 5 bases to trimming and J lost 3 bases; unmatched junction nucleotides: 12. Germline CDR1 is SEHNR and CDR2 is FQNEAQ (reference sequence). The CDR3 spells CASSHLRAGGFYEQYF. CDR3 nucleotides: TGTGCCAGCAGCCACCTTAGGGCAGGGGGCTTCTACGAGCAGTACTTC. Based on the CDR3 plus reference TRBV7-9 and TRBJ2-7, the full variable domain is DTGVSQNPRHKITKRGQNVTFRCDPISEHNRLYWYRQTLGQGPEFLTYFQNEAQLEKSRLLSDRFSAERPKGSFSTLEIQRTEQGDSAMYLCASSHLRAGGFYEQYFGPGTRLTVT.

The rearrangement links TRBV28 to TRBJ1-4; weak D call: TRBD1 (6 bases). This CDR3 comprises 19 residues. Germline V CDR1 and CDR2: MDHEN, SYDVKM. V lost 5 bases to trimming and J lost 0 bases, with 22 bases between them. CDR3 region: CASSLPDRFTTATNEKLFF. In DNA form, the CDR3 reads TGTGCCAGCAGTCTCCCAGACAGGTTCACCACGGCAACTAATGAAAAACTGTTTTTT.

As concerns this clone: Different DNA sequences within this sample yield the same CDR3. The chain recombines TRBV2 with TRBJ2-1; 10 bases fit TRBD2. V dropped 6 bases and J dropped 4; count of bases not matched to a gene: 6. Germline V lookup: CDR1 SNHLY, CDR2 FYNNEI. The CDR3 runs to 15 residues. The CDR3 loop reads CASSLLAGDYNEQFF. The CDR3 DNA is TGTGCCAGCAGCCTCCTAGCGGGAGATTACAATGAGCAGTTCTTC.

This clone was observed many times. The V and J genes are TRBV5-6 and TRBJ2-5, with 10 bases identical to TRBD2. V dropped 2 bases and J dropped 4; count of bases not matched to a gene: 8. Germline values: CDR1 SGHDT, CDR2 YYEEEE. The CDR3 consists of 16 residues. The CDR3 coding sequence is TGTGCCAGCAGCTTCGCCCCAGCGGGAGGGCGAGAGACCCAGTACTTC. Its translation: CASSFAPAGGRETQYF.

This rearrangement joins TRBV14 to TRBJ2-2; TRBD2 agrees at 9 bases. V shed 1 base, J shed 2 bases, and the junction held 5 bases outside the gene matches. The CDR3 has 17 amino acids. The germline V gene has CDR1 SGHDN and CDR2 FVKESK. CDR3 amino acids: CASSQASSGVNTGELFF. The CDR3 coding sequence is TGTGCCAGCAGCCAAGCGTCTAGCGGGGTAAACACCGGGGAGCTGTTTTTT. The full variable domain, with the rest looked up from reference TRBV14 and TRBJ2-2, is EAGVTQFPSHSVIEKGQTVTLRCDPISGHDNLYWYRRVMGKEIKFLLHFVKESKQDESGMPNNRFLAERTGGTYSTLKVQPAELEDSGVYFCASSQASSGVNTGELFFGEGSRLTVL.

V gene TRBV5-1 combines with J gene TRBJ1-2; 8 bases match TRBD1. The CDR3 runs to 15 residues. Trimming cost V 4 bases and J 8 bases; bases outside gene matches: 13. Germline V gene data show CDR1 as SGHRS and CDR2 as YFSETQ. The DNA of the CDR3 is TGCGCCAGCAGCGCCACCGGGACAGGAGGCCTCGGCTACACCTTC. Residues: CASSATGTGGLGYTF.

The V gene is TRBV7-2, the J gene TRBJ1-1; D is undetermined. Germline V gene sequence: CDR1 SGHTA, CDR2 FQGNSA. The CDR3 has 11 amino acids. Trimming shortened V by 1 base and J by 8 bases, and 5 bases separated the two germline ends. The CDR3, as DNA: TGTGCCAGCAGCTTAGGACGCGAAGCTTTCTTT. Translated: CASSLGREAFF. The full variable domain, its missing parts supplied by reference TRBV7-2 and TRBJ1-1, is GAGVSQSPSNKVTEKGKDVELRCDPISGHTALYWYRQSLGQGLEFLIYFQGNSAPDKSGLPSDRFSAERTGGSVSTLTIQRTQQEDSAVYLCASSLGREAFFGQGTRLTVV.

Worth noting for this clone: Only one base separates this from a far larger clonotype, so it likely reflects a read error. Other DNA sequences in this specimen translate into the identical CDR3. The CDR3 coding sequence is TGCGCCAGCAGCTTGGGGCAGGGCCCAGATACGCAGTATTTT. Encoded protein: CASSLGQGPDTQYF. The chain uses TRBV11-3 and TRBJ2-3, with D tentatively TRBD1 (5 bases). The CDR3 extends over 14 amino acids. Germline V gene lookup returns CDR1 SGHNT and CDR2 YENEEA.

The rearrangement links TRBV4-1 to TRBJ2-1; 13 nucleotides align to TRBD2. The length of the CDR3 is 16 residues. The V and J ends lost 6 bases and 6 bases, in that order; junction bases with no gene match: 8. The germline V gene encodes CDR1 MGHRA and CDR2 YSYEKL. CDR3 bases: TGCGCCAGCAGTCTTTCCGGGACTAGCGGGACCAATGAGCAGTTCTTC. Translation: CASSLSGTSGTNEQFF.

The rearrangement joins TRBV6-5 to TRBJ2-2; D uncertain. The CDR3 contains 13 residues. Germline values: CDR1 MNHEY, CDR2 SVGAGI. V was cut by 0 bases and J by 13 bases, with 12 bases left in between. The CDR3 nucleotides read TGTGCCAGCAGTTACTCGAAAACCCTCGGGCTGTTTTTT. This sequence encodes CASSYSKTLGLFF.

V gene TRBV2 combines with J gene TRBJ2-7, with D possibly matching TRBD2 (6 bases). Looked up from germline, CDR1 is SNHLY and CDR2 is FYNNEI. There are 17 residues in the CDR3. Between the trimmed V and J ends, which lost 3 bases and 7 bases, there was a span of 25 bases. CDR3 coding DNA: TGTGCCAGCAGTGATCGTGCTAGCGCAGAACTGTGGGGGGAGCAGTACTTC. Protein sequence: CASSDRASAELWGEQYF.

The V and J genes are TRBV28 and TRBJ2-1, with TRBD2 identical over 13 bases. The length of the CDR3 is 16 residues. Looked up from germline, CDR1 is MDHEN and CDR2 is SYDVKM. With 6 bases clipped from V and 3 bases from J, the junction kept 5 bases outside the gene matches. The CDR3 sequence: CASRPTSGRDYNEQFF. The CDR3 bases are TGTGCCAGCAGACCCACTAGCGGGAGGGACTACAATGAGCAGTTCTTC.

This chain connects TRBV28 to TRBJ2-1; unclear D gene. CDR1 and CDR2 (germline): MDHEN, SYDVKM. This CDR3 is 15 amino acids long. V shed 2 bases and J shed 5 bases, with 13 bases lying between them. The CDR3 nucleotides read TGTGCCAGCAGTTTAATAGTCCTTCAAAACAATGAGCAGTTCTTC. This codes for CASSLIVLQNNEQFF. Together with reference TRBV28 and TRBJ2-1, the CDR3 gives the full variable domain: DVKVTQSSRYLVKRTGEKVFLECVQDMDHENMFWYRQDPGLGLRLIYFSYDVKMKEKGDIPEGYSVSREKKERFSLILESASTNQTSMYLCASSLIVLQNNEQFFGPGTRLTVL.

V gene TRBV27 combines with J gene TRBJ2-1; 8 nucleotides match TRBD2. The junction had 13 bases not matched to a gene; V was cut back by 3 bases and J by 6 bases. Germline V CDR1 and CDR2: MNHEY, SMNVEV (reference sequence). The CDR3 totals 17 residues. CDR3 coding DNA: TGTGCCAGCAGTTTCAACCCGCCGGGACTAGGGGCCAATGAGCAGTTCTTC. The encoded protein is CASSFNPPGLGANEQFF.

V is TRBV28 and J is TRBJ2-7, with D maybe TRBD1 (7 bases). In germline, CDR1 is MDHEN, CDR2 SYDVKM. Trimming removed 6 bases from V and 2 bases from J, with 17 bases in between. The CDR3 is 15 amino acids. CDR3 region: CASSPGGTQTYEQYF. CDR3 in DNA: TGTGCCAGCAGCCCAGGGGGGACACAGACCTACGAGCAGTACTTC.